This entry concerns a single T cell receptor (beta chain). The data are from a study of cytomegalovirus exposure and HLA in healthy donors. Study background: In a later analysis, it was reported that the roughly 130 validation repertoires had been produced on the same platform as the roughly 700 repertoires belonging to the first cohort.

V was shortened by 6 bases and J by 4 bases, with 6 bases between the two germline ends. CDR1 is MDHEN, CDR2 SYDVKM, per germline. The CDR3 has 11 residues. Method: immunoSEQ multiplex PCR; TCRdb's copy keeps in-frame clones and lacks some. The top ten hold around 2.1% of the sample, which has 35,000 to 50,000 clones, 93% seen once. The TCR comes from a woman between 18 and 29 years old in good health and CMV-seronegative. The source material was PBMCs. The V call is TRBV28, the J call TRBJ1-2, with D perhaps matching TRBD1 (5 bases). The CDR3 bases are TGTGCCAGCAGAGACAGCTATGGCTACACCTTC. Protein: CASRDSYGYTF.